This T cell receptor beta chain was captured in a study of CD8 T cells in ankylosing spondylitis. General observations from the study: In synovial fluid and blood from reactive arthritis, some motif variants were previously reported.

This clonotype was picked up a small number of times. Its antigen remains unknown. TCRdb reprocessed the 5' RACE reads with MiXCR, giving one entry per CDR3 protein. The profile shows fewer than 250,000 distinct CDR3 sequences, 30% to 40% of them singletons. The V and J ends lost 4 bases and 1 base respectively, with 9 bases between them. The CDR3 runs to 13 residues. Germline CDR1 and CDR2: SQVTM and ANQGSEA. Sequencing used blood, either unsorted or a sorted T cell fraction (not recorded which). This receptor was identified in a male donor with ankylosing spondylitis or in good health (not recorded which). V is TRBV29-1 and J is TRBJ2-3; D is ambiguous. CDR3 DNA sequence: TGCAGCGTTGTCTCCGACGGCACAGATACGCAGTATTTT. This encodes CSVVSDGTDTQYF.